Given below is one TCR beta chain in context. The junction departs from germline at one end; a sequencing error may be responsible. CDR3 of TCR beta was amplified from genomic DNA via a two-round multiplex PCR. With primers specific to each TRBV and TRBJ gene, the first-round PCR was performed. TCRdb recomputed calls from the multiplex PCR reads with MiXCR, one row per CDR3 protein. The table lists some 35,000 distinct CDR3 sequences, around a third of them singletons. These data come from a study of prognosis after radiotherapy for stage I lung cancer. Study details: The study enrolled patients with stage I non-small cell lung cancer between early 2018 and January 2019. Medically, all non-small cell lung cancer patients were deemed inoperable. Across the cohort, concurrent therapy accompanying stereotactic body radiotherapy was administered to no patient.

Germline V gene lookup returns CDR1 DFQATT and CDR2 SNEGSKA (reference sequence). This CDR3 has 11 amino acids. The sample here was PBMCs, taken before or after stereotactic body radiation therapy (not recorded which). V usage is TRBV20-1 and J usage is TRBJ2-5, with D possibly matching TRBD2 (5 bases). The receptor comes from a donor at least 50 years old with non-small cell lung cancer. CDR3 sequence: CSRGVQVTQYF. CDR3 coding DNA: TGCAGTCGGGGTGTCCAAGTGACCCAGTACTTC.